This record looks at one TCR beta chain sequence and its context. Its antigen remains unknown. Clones were read by immunoSEQ multiplex PCR, and TCRdb kept only the in-frame ones, dropping some. The table includes 20,000 to 25,000 clones, 55% to 75% detected once. This specimen comes from a study of cytotoxic CD8 clonotypes in ibrutinib-treated CLL. Study-wide points: Clonality climbed at ibrutinib response, then dropped toward baseline at progression.

Germline CDR1 and CDR2: KGHSH and LQKENI. Trimming stripped 3 bases from V and 6 bases from J, with 24 bases between. The CDR3 has 18 residues. V gene TRBV18 combines with J gene TRBJ2-1; weak D call: TRBD2 (5 bases). The sample consisted of PBMCs, taken after 12 months of ibrutinib treatment. The origin of this receptor is a human donor with chronic lymphocytic leukemia. CDR3 in amino acids: CASSPSVTVSLGVNEQFF. The CDR3 region has the DNA TGTGCCAGCTCACCTTCCGTTACAGTCTCTTTGGGAGTCAATGAGCAGTTCTTC.